One sample yielded the 16 T cell receptor beta chains listed below, sequenced in a study of OX40 agonist ivuxolimab in advanced cancers. Receptor libraries were prepared by the immunoSEQ multiplex PCR assay. TCRdb holds this immuneACCESS table with in-frame rearrangements only. Some clones are missing; in checked studies, unresolved V genes explain under half, and the rest has no known cause. Within this sample are tens of thousands of clones, with approximately 86% of them counted one time only. The top ten clones comprise approximately 1.4% of the sample. The source material was CD4+ or CD8+ T cells sorted from blood, sampled in a trial of the OX40 agonist ivuxolimab. These receptors were obtained from an adult with an advanced solid tumor such as melanoma, head and neck, liver or kidney cancer.

The chain combines TRBV30 with TRBJ2-7; 10 nucleotides agree with TRBD2. The CDR3 runs 14 residues. Unmatched junction bases numbered 4, after V lost 3 bases and J lost 2 bases. Germline V gives CDR1 GTSNPN, CDR2 SVGIG (reference sequence). CDR3 coding DNA: TGTGCCTGGAGATCCAGCGGGAGGGCCTACGAGCAGTACTTC. Its protein is CAWRSSGRAYEQYF.

This chain uses TRBV29-1 with TRBJ1-1; D remains ambiguous. CDR1 SQVTM and CDR2 ANQGSEA come from the germline V gene. Trimming removed 7 bases at V and 0 bases at J, with 12 bases between. The CDR3 runs 13 residues. In DNA form, the CDR3 reads TGCAGCGGGGGTAGAGGACTGAACACTGAAGCTTTCTTT. Protein: CSGGRGLNTEAFF.

The CDR3 loop is CASSGIAGGNIQYF. CDR3 nucleotides: TGTGCCAGCAGTGGAATAGCGGGGGGTAACATTCAGTACTTC. The J gene is TRBJ2-4, the V gene TRBV2; TRBD2 aligns across 10 bases. This CDR3 is built from 14 residues. V lost 4 bases and J lost 7; bases outside the gene matches: 4. CDR1 and CDR2 (germline): SNHLY, FYNNEI. Full variable domain (remainder filled in from reference TRBV2 and TRBJ2-4): EPEVTQTPSHQVTQMGQEVILRCVPISNHLYFYWYRQILGQKVEFLVSFYNNEISEKSEIFDDQFSVERPDGSNFTLKIRSTKLEDSAMYFCASSGIAGGNIQYFGAGTRLSVL.

The chain uses TRBV11-3 and TRBJ2-1; no clear D gene. Trimming removed 3 bases at V and 5 bases at J, with 8 bases between. This CDR3 is built from 13 residues. Looked up from germline, CDR1 is SGHNT and CDR2 is YENEEA. CDR3 sequence (DNA): TGTGCCAGCAGCTTTTCTGACGACAATGAGCAGTTCTTC. Translated, it gives CASSFSDDNEQFF.

The rearrangement uses TRBV7-9 and TRBJ1-2; D not certain. V lost 0 bases and J lost 7, with 9 bases in between. Germline V gene lookup returns CDR1 SEHNR and CDR2 FQNEAQ (reference sequence). The CDR3 contains 13 residues. CDR3 protein: CASSLAPRGGYTF. The CDR3 nucleotides are TGTGCCAGCAGCTTAGCGCCCCGGGGTGGCTACACCTTC.

This clone was seen ten or more times. The chain carries TRBV7-8 and TRBJ2-7; tentatively, D is TRBD2 (5 bases). V was cut by 0 bases and J by 0 bases, with 12 bases left in between. Germline lookup yields CDR1 SGHVS and CDR2 FQNEAQ. The CDR3 length is 16 residues. CDR3 coding DNA: TGTGCCAGCAGCTTAGCGGATCCGGGATTCTCCTACGAGCAGTACTTC. It encodes CASSLADPGFSYEQYF.

V and J are TRBV7-2 and TRBJ2-1, with D uncertain. Per the germline V gene, CDR1 is SGHTA and CDR2 is FQGNSA. The ends were cut back, 5 bases at V and 10 bases at J, with 15 bases in the middle. The CDR3 contains 13 residues. The DNA for the CDR3 is TGTGCCAGCAGCCAAACCCGCGGTGGCGAGCAGTTCTTC. Its translation: CASSQTRGGEQFF. Variable domain in full (rest from reference TRBV7-2 and TRBJ2-1): GAGVSQSPSNKVTEKGKDVELRCDPISGHTALYWYRQSLGQGLEFLIYFQGNSAPDKSGLPSDRFSAERTGGSVSTLTIQRTQQEDSAVYLCASSQTRGGEQFFGPGTRLTVL.

The V call is TRBV18, the J call TRBJ1-2; 9 bases match TRBD1. The V and J ends lost 8 bases and 3 bases, in that order; junction bases with no gene match: 1. From germline, CDR1 is KGHSH and CDR2 LQKENI. The CDR3 consists of 12 residues. The CDR3 region is CASRTGDYGYTF. The CDR3 nucleotides are TGTGCCAGCCGGACAGGGGACTATGGCTACACCTTC.

In its sample, this clone was seen once. A read error may produce the germline difference seen at one junction end. J is TRBJ2-1 and V is TRBV7-7; 8 bases line up with TRBD2. Germline values: CDR1 SSHAT, CDR2 FNYEAQ (reference sequence). The CDR3 extends over 15 amino acids. CDR3 in amino acids: CASSPAGTRPNEQFF. For the CDR3, the DNA is TGTGCTAGCAGCCCCGCCGGGACTAGACCCAATGAGCAGTTCTTC.

The chain recombines TRBV19 with TRBJ2-1; D might be TRBD2 (5 bases). This CDR3 is built from 14 residues. From germline, CDR1 is LNHDA and CDR2 SQIVND (reference sequence). Trimming left V 5 bases short and J 4 bases short, with 12 bases between. The CDR3 sequence: CASSLSGGYNEQFF. Written as DNA, the CDR3 is TGTGCCAGTAGTCTCAGTGGCGGGTACAATGAGCAGTTCTTC.

The rearrangement uses TRBV6-5 and TRBJ1-1; D is perhaps TRBD1 (5 bases). CDR1 is MNHEY and CDR2 is SVGAGI in the germline V gene. This CDR3 contains 13 residues. Between the trimmed V and J ends, which lost 6 bases and 0 bases, there was a span of 8 bases. CDR3 amino acids: CASRGLMNTEAFF. CDR3 coding DNA: TGTGCCAGCAGGGGACTGATGAACACTGAAGCTTTCTTT.

The chain uses TRBV28 and TRBJ1-1; possible D gene TRBD1, 5 bases. Deletions cut 5 bases from V and 4 bases from J, with 14 bases between. The CDR3 has 14 amino acids. CDR1 is MDHEN, CDR2 SYDVKM, per germline. In DNA, the CDR3 is TGTGCCAGCAGTCGGGGCGCGGGGAGCACTGAAGCTTTCTTT. Its protein is CASSRGAGSTEAFF.

The V call is TRBV6-5, the J call TRBJ2-2, with D uncertain. Deletions cut 4 bases from V and 8 bases from J, with 8 bases between. Germline CDR1 MNHEY, CDR2 SVGAGI. This CDR3 is built from 12 residues. In DNA form, the CDR3 reads TGTGCCAGCAGTTCCCTCGGAGGGGAGCTGTTTTTT. Translating it yields CASSSLGGELFF.

This rearrangement joins TRBV5-5 to TRBJ2-5; 9 bases match TRBD2. CDR3 length equals 14 residues. V was pared by 1 base and J by 5 bases, with 3 bases of the junction left unmatched. Germline CDR1 SGHKS, CDR2 YYEKEE (reference sequence). As DNA, the CDR3 is TGTGCCAGCAGCTTGAGCGGGGGGCGCGAGACCCAGTACTTC. Protein: CASSLSGGRETQYF. Together with reference TRBV5-5 and TRBJ2-5, the CDR3 gives the full variable domain: DAGVTQSPTHLIKTRGQQVTLRCSPISGHKSVSWYQQVLGQGPQFIFQYYEKEERGRGNFPDRFSARQFPNYSSELNVNALLLGDSALYLCASSLSGGRETQYFGPGTRLLVL.

This sequence joins TRBV15 and TRBJ2-3; D remains unclear. V lost 0 bases, J lost 5 bases, and 12 bases lay in between. The CDR3 consists of 15 residues. In germline, CDR1 is LNHNV, CDR2 YYDKDF (reference sequence). The CDR3 region is CATSRDLSGRDTQYF. The CDR3, as DNA: TGTGCCACCAGCAGAGATCTCTCAGGCAGAGATACGCAGTATTTT.

This clone was seen a single time. The CDR3 DNA follows: TGTGCCAGCAGCGTAGGGCCCGGAACAACTAATGAAAAACTGTTTTTT. Residues: CASSVGPGTTNEKLFF. The chain carries TRBV7-3 and TRBJ1-4; unclear D gene. The CDR3 runs to 16 residues. The germline CDR1 and CDR2 sequences are SGHTA and FQGTGA. V lost 5 bases and J lost 0, with 13 bases in between.